Presented here are 31 T cell receptor beta chains from one specimen sequenced in a study of neurological immune-mediated disorders. MiXCR, run by TCRdb on the 5' RACE reads, gives a single entry per CDR3 protein. This table has tens of thousands of distinct CDR3 sequences, 10% to 13% appearing once. Sequencing was done on a sample of PBMCs. Receptors were obtained from a man between 65 and 85 years old with HTLV-1-associated myelopathy (HAM/TSP).

The sample holds many counts of this clonotype. The V gene is TRBV12-3 or TRBV12-4, the J gene TRBJ2-7; 9 bases agree with TRBD2. CDR3 length: 16 residues. The ends lost 4 bases at V and 5 bases at J; junction bases unmatched: 12. The CDR3 sequence: CASSYLSGSRRHEQYF. In DNA, the CDR3 is TGTGCCAGCAGTTACCTTAGCGGGAGCCGTCGCCACGAGCAGTACTTC.

This clonotype occurred many times. The chain joins TRBV6-1 to TRBJ2-7, with D possibly being TRBD1 (6 bases). The V end lost 8 bases, the J end lost 1 base, and 15 bases lay between the germline ends. The CDR3 contains 14 residues. CDR1 is MNHNS, CDR2 SASEGT, per germline. The CDR3 spells CASGRDIASYEQYF. For the CDR3, the DNA is TGTGCCAGCGGACGGGACATCGCATCCTACGAGCAGTACTTC.

There are many counts of this clonotype. This sequence joins TRBV10-3 and TRBJ2-3; 7 nucleotides match TRBD2. Germline V gene sequence: CDR1 ENHRY, CDR2 SYGVKD. With V trimmed by 4 bases and J by 6 bases, 4 bases remained unmatched. The CDR3 spans 13 residues. Here the CDR3 DNA reads TGTGCCATCAGTGGGGGACTAACGGATACGCAGTATTTT. It encodes CAISGGLTDTQYF.

This clonotype was seen many times. The rearrangement links TRBV3-1 to TRBJ2-3, with 8 positions matching TRBD2. The J segment lost 3 bases and the V segment lost 1 base, leaving 3 bases of the junction unmatched. Looked up from germline, CDR1 is LGHDT and CDR2 is YNNKEL (reference sequence). The CDR3 is 15 residues long. CDR3 nucleotide sequence: TGTGCCAGCAGCCAAGTTTCTAGCGGGACAGATACGCAGTATTTT. This encodes CASSQVSSGTDTQYF.

This clonotype is termed medium-sized. The chain combines TRBV28 with TRBJ2-3; TRBD2 might be the D (6 bases). The CDR3 is 15 amino acids. Trimming stripped 3 bases from V and 0 bases from J, with 10 bases between. Germline V lookup: CDR1 MDHEN, CDR2 SYDVKM. This CDR3 is CASSFSGSSTDTQYF. The CDR3 DNA reads as TGTGCCAGCAGTTTTTCCGGGAGTAGCACAGATACGCAGTATTTT.

By share of the sample, this clonotype is medium-sized. The chain has TRBV27 and TRBJ1-2; 9 bases agree with TRBD1. The CDR3 runs 15 residues. J lost 10 bases, V lost 5 bases, and 14 bases had no gene match. CDR1 and CDR2 (germline): MNHEY, SMNVEV (reference sequence). CDR3 DNA: TGTGCCAGCAGTCTGGCTGGACGGGACAGGGTCGTCTACACCTTC. It is translated as CASSLAGRDRVVYTF.

The sample holds many counts of this clonotype. The V gene is TRBV7-2, the J gene TRBJ2-1; 8 positions match TRBD2. CDR3 length equals 12 residues. The trim removed 1 base at V and 13 bases at J, leaving 3 bases unmatched. CDR1 is SGHTA, CDR2 FQGNSA, per germline. The CDR3 DNA reads as TGTGCCAGCAGCTTAGAAGGGACTAGTCAGTTCTTC. It translates to CASSLEGTSQFF.

This clonotype was counted ten times or more. This chain connects TRBV7-9 to TRBJ2-5; 7 nucleotides agree with TRBD2. The CDR3 runs 14 residues. Germline CDR1 reads SEHNR; CDR2 reads FQNEAQ (reference sequence). The V and J ends lost 4 bases and 4 bases, in that order; junction bases with no gene match: 6. As DNA, the CDR3 is TGTGCCAGCAGCTCGGGGGGTATTATAGAGACCCAGTACTTC. It specifies CASSSGGIIETQYF. The full variable domain, its missing parts supplied by reference TRBV7-9 and TRBJ2-5, is DTGVSQNPRHKITKRGQNVTFRCDPISEHNRLYWYRQTLGQGPEFLTYFQNEAQLEKSRLLSDRFSAERPKGSFSTLEIQRTEQGDSAMYLCASSSGGIIETQYFGPGTRLLVL.

This clonotype was counted ten times or more. The chain combines TRBV20-1 with TRBJ1-5; D is unclear. V dropped 8 bases and J dropped 4 bases, with 12 bases sitting between them. Germline values: CDR1 DFQATT, CDR2 SNEGSKA (reference sequence). The CDR3 runs 12 residues. CDR3 sequence (DNA): TGCAGTACCGGGAGAATTAATCAGCCCCAGCATTTT. Translating it yields CSTGRINQPQHF.

This clonotype was seen at least ten times. The V and J genes are TRBV20-1 and TRBJ2-7; TRBD2 aligns across 8 bases. Germline CDR1 is DFQATT and CDR2 is SNEGSKA (reference sequence). V was clipped by 3 bases and J by 8 bases; unmatched bases: 9. CDR3 length: 13 amino acids. CDR3 in DNA: TGCAGTGCTAGTCCGGGACTAGGGTCCCAGCAGTACTTC. It yields the protein CSASPGLGSQQYF.

The table lists this clonotype with many counts. V and J are TRBV9 and TRBJ2-1; 8 bases match TRBD2. V gave up 2 bases and J gave up 5 bases; unmatched junction bases: 9. The CDR3 length is 16 residues. Germline V lookup: CDR1 SGDLS, CDR2 YYNGEE. This CDR3 reads CASSVAGGGTHNEQFF. CDR3 nucleotide sequence: TGTGCCAGCAGCGTGGCGGGAGGAGGTACACACAATGAGCAGTTCTTC.

At least ten counts were recorded for this clonotype. V gene TRBV6-5 combines with J gene TRBJ1-5; D not resolved. V dropped 0 bases and J dropped 0 bases, with 9 bases sitting between them. Germline assignment: CDR1 MNHEY and CDR2 SVGAGI. The CDR3 loop spans 16 amino acids. This CDR3 reads CASSYSNRYSNQPQHF. CDR3 DNA: TGTGCCAGCAGTTACTCGAACAGATATAGCAATCAGCCCCAGCATTTT.

This clonotype occurred many times. The gene calls are TRBV15 and TRBJ2-4; D is possibly TRBD1 or TRBD2 (6 bases each). The CDR3 is 16 residues long. Trimming left V 1 base short and J 7 bases short, with 17 bases between. The V gene's germline CDR1 is LNHNV and CDR2 YYDKDF (reference sequence). The CDR3 spells CATSRGGQGLTNIQYF. DNA for the CDR3: TGTGCCACCAGCAGAGGGGGGCAGGGACTTACCAACATTCAGTACTTC.

This clonotype was seen ten or more times. The CDR3 loop is CSARAQGRYQPQHF. The CDR3 coding sequence is TGCAGTGCTAGAGCTCAGGGGCGTTATCAGCCCCAGCATTTT. The chain couples TRBV20-1 to TRBJ1-5, with D perhaps TRBD1 (6 bases). The V end was cut by 1 base, the J end by 5 bases, with 12 bases between. The CDR3 extends over 14 amino acids. CDR1 and CDR2 from the germline V gene are DFQATT and SNEGSKA (reference sequence).

This clonotype was seen at least ten times. V is TRBV29-1 and J is TRBJ1-1, with unresolved D. CDR1 SQVTM and CDR2 ANQGSEA come from the germline V gene. This CDR3 has 14 residues. V lost 4 bases to trimming and J lost 1 base, with 13 bases between them. CDR3 residues: CSVVFLAGNTEAFF. CDR3 nucleotide sequence: TGCAGCGTTGTCTTCTTGGCAGGGAACACTGAAGCTTTCTTT. Full variable domain (outside the CDR3, taken from reference TRBV29-1 and TRBJ1-1): SAVISQKPSRDICQRGTSLTIQCQVDSQVTMMFWYRQQPGQSLTLIATANQGSEATYESGFVIDKFPISRPNLTFSTLTVSNMSPEDSSIYLCSVVFLAGNTEAFFGQGTRLTVV.

Ten or more counts support this clonotype. This chain uses TRBV25-1 with TRBJ2-3; perhaps TRBD1 as D (5 bases). There are 13 residues in the CDR3. Looked up from germline, CDR1 is MGHDK and CDR2 is SYGVNS. Trimming removed 1 base from V and 11 bases from J, with 13 bases in between. The CDR3 DNA reads as TGTGCCAGCAGTGAATTCCCGGGCGACAGGCAGTATTTT. It yields the protein CASSEFPGDRQYF. Full variable domain (missing parts from reference TRBV25-1 and TRBJ2-3): EADIYQTPRYLVIGTGKKITLECSQTMGHDKMYWYQQDPGMELHLIHYSYGVNSTEKGDLSSESTVSRIRTEHFPLTLESARPSHTSQYLCASSEFPGDRQYFGPGTRLTVL.

This clonotype has a count of ten or more. The chain carries TRBV20-1 and TRBJ2-1; 7 bases map to TRBD2. Germline V gene data show CDR1 as DFQATT and CDR2 as SNEGSKA (reference sequence). This CDR3 spans 15 amino acids. Germline trimming cut 7 bases from V and 1 base from J; bases unmatched to any gene: 10. The CDR3 nucleotides are TGCAGTGGTGGGGGGGACGGTGAATCCTACAATGAGCAGTTCTTC. The encoded protein is CSGGGDGESYNEQFF.

The V and J genes are TRBV7-2 and TRBJ2-3; weak D call: TRBD2 (6 bases). This CDR3 spans 18 amino acids. V lost 8 bases and J 3 bases, leaving 27 bases between the germline ends. Germline CDR1 SGHTA, CDR2 FQGNSA. This CDR3 is CASRKLAVGVRSTDTQYF. Written as DNA, the CDR3 is TGTGCCAGCCGGAAACTAGCAGTGGGAGTCCGGTCGACAGATACGCAGTATTTT.

This clonotype has at least ten counts. This sequence joins TRBV6-2 or TRBV6-3 and TRBJ1-5; 10 nucleotides line up with TRBD1. The CDR3 contains 14 residues. V trimming: 6 bases; J trimming: 8 bases; junction bases outside the gene matches: 7. Germline V gene lookup returns CDR1 MNHEY and CDR2 SVGEGT. DNA of the CDR3: TGTGCCAGCAGCCGTGACAGGGGGCCGAAGCCCCAGCATTTT. This encodes CASSRDRGPKPQHF.

The chain is built from TRBV20-1 and TRBJ2-7; 11 bases fit TRBD2. Germline V gene sequence: CDR1 DFQATT, CDR2 SNEGSKA (reference sequence). CDR3 length equals 16 residues. Trimming took 0 bases from V and 0 from J; bases not matched to a gene: 4. CDR3 region: CSARDSGRARSYEQYF. The CDR3 region has the DNA TGCAGTGCTAGAGATAGCGGGAGGGCCCGCTCCTACGAGCAGTACTTC.

This clonotype was seen many times. The chain carries TRBV20-1 and TRBJ1-1, with D unresolved. Deletions cut 3 bases from V and 6 bases from J, with 14 bases between. Germline CDR1 DFQATT, CDR2 SNEGSKA (reference sequence). The CDR3 spans 13 residues. The CDR3 is CSASRRRMSEAFF. As DNA, the CDR3 is TGCAGTGCTAGTAGGCGGCGTATGTCTGAAGCTTTCTTT.

Turning to this clonotype: A much larger clone differs by one base, so this may be a read error. This chain connects TRBV20-1 to TRBJ1-5, with TRBD1 identical over 7 bases. Trimming cost V 5 bases and J 5 bases; bases outside gene matches: 3. The CDR3 contains 12 residues. The germline CDR1 and CDR2 sequences are DFQATT and SNEGSKA (reference sequence). The CDR3 coding sequence is TGCAGTGCTTACAGGGGCGATCAGCCCCAGCATTTT. It specifies CSAYRGDQPQHF.

This clonotype was seen repeatedly, ten times or more. The chain has TRBV5-5 and TRBJ2-2; possibly TRBD1 for D (6 bases). V was shortened by 5 bases and J by 3 bases, with 14 bases between the two germline ends. CDR3 size: 15 residues. Germline assignment: CDR1 SGHKS and CDR2 YYEKEE (reference sequence). CDR3 DNA sequence: TGTGCCAGCAGTCAAGCAGGACAGCACACCGGGGAGCTGTTTTTT. The encoded protein is CASSQAGQHTGELFF.

There are many counts of this clonotype. The chain joins TRBV20-1 to TRBJ1-2, with D uncertain. The ends were cut back, 5 bases at V and 1 base at J, with 11 bases in the middle. The CDR3 is 13 amino acids. Germline CDR1 and CDR2: DFQATT and SNEGSKA (reference sequence). The CDR3 DNA sequence: TGCAGTGCTCCCGGGAATTTTAACTATGGCTACACCTTC. Translating gives CSAPGNFNYGYTF.

There are many counts of this clonotype. V usage is TRBV6-5 and J usage is TRBJ1-5; D is unresolved. The CDR3 contains 14 residues. V was cut by 5 bases and J by 3 bases, with 11 bases left in between. The germline gives CDR1 MNHEY, CDR2 SVGAGI. CDR3 in DNA: TGTGCCAGCAGTCCCGGGAGGGACAATCAGCCCCAGCATTTT. This codes for CASSPGRDNQPQHF.

This clonotype was detected many times. The chain has TRBV25-1 and TRBJ1-3; unclear D gene. Trimming stripped 2 bases from V and 7 bases from J, with 6 bases between. Germline V gene data show CDR1 as MGHDK and CDR2 as SYGVNS. The CDR3 contains 12 residues. The DNA of the CDR3 is TGTGCCAGCAGTGAACGTCGGAACACCATATATTTT. It encodes CASSERRNTIYF.

In its sample, this clonotype was seen many times. The chain combines TRBV9 with TRBJ1-5; D is possibly TRBD1 (6 bases). With 4 bases removed from V and 3 bases from J, the gap between germline ends came to 14 bases. CDR1 SGDLS and CDR2 YYNGEE come from the germline V gene. The CDR3 covers 15 residues. The CDR3 bases are TGTGCCAGCAGCCCAGATGGGGGGCTCAATCAGCCCCAGCATTTT. Its protein product is CASSPDGGLNQPQHF.

This clonotype was picked up many times. The V and J genes are TRBV5-6 and TRBJ1-2; TRBD1 aligns across 7 bases. Germline CDR1 and CDR2: SGHDT and YYEEEE. The J segment lost 10 bases and the V segment lost 4 bases, leaving 16 bases of the junction unmatched. This CDR3 spans 15 amino acids. DNA for the CDR3: TGTGCCAGCAGCCAAACGCCCGGACAGGCCATACCCTACACCTTC. Its translation is CASSQTPGQAIPYTF.

This clonotype was seen repeatedly, ten times or more. The chain has TRBV15 and TRBJ2-2, with D unclear. Trimming stripped 0 bases from V and 4 bases from J, with 9 bases between. This CDR3 is built from 15 residues. The V gene's germline CDR1 is LNHNV and CDR2 YYDKDF (reference sequence). The CDR3 bases are TGTGCCACCAGCAGAGAGGTGCCCAGCACCGGGGAGCTGTTTTTT. Amino acid sequence: CATSREVPSTGELFF. The full variable domain, with the rest looked up from reference TRBV15 and TRBJ2-2, is DAMVIQNPRYQVTQFGKPVTLSCSQTLNHNVMYWYQQKSSQAPKLLFHYYDKDFNNEADTPDNFQSRRPNTSFCFLDIRSPGLGDTAMYLCATSREVPSTGELFFGEGSRLTVL.

Ten or more counts support this clonotype. The chain employs TRBV6-6 and TRBJ2-3; 7 bases are a match to TRBD1. CDR3 size: 13 residues. Germline CDR1 reads MNHNY; CDR2 reads SVGAGI (reference sequence). V shed 5 bases and J 8 bases; nucleotides not matched to a gene: 7. Here the CDR3 DNA reads TGTGCCAGCAGTCCCGGGACAGCAACTACGCAGTATTTT. Translated: CASSPGTATTQYF.

This clonotype was seen only a few times. The CDR3 DNA sequence: TGTGCCAGCAGCCATGAGGACGGAGAGACCCAGTACTTC. It translates to CASSHEDGETQYF. The chain uses TRBV28 and TRBJ2-5; no firm D call. The CDR3 is made up of 13 amino acids. Germline CDR1 reads MDHEN; CDR2 reads SYDVKM. Trimming cost V 6 bases and J 4 bases, with 12 bases left between them.